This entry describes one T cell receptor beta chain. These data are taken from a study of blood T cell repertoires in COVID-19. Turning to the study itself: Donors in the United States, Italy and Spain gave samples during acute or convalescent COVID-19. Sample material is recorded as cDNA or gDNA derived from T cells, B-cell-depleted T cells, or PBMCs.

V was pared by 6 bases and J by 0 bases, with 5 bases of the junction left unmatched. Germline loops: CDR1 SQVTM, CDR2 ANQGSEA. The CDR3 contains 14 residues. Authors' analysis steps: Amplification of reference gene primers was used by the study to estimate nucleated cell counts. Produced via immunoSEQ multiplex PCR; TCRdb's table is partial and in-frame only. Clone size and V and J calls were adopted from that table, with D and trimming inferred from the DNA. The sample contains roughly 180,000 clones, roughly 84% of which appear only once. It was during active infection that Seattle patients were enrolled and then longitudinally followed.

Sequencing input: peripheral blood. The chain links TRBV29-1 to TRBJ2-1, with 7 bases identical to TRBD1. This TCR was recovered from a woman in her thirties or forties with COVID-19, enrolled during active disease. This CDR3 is CSVGQLSSYNEQFF. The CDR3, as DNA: TGCAGCGTGGGACAGTTGAGCTCCTACAATGAGCAGTTCTTC.